This T cell receptor beta chain was profiled in a study of T-cell reconstitution after alpha-beta-depleted transplantation in children. Study observations and caveats: At day 60, the high TCRbeta diversity found in some patients originated from recipient T cells and thymic progenitors that had survived. Newly produced T cells mostly provided counts and TCRbeta diversity after one year, as hyperexpanded clones declined. Several hundred expanded graft clones reportedly were the source of alpha-beta T cells about two months after transplant.

Turning to this clonotype: Its antigen remains unidentified. A read error may produce the germline difference seen at one junction end.

CDR3 length equals 18 residues. The germline gives CDR1 SSHAT, CDR2 FNYEAQ (reference sequence). Unique molecular identifiers were built into the TCRbeta library. A single record per CDR3 protein comes from TCRdb applying MiXCR to the PCR reads. The sample lists fewer than 700,000 distinct CDR3 sequences, over 10% occurring once. The rearrangement joins TRBV7-7 to TRBJ2-6; D perhaps matches TRBD1 (6 bases). The sequence derives from a male patient under 18 who had a stem cell transplant for acute myeloid leukemia, so the T cells may come from the graft donor. This sample comprised PBMCs, mostly from graft donor cells, obtained 360 days after TCRalphabeta/CD19-depleted stem cell transplant. CDR3 protein: CASSPTGTRTLGANVLTF. CDR3 DNA sequence: TGTGCTAGCAGCCCAACCGGGACAAGGACCCTTGGGGCCAACGTCCTGACTTTC.